This T cell receptor beta chain emerged from a study of blood T cell repertoires in COVID-19. About the research overall: The analysed material was cDNA or gDNA that came from T cells, B-cell-depleted T cells, or PBMCs.

The data were produced by immunoSEQ multiplex PCR, yet TCRdb's version contains in-frame clones alone and is incomplete. This table holds under 150,000 clones, more than 65% found once. V gave up 5 bases and J gave up 6 bases; unmatched junction bases: 1. The length of the CDR3 is 13 residues. Germline lookup yields CDR1 KGHSH and CDR2 LQKENI. V gene TRBV18 combines with J gene TRBJ1-4, with TRBD1 matching 9 bases. The sample consisted of peripheral blood. The clonotype was recovered from a man at least 80 years old with acute or convalescent COVID-19. The CDR3 region is CASSWTGDEKLFF. CDR3 sequence (DNA): TGTGCCAGCTCATGGACAGGGGATGAAAAACTGTTTTTT.